This TCR beta chain was documented in a study of T cells in Graves' hyperthyroidism and ophthalmopathy. Turning to the study itself: The authors collected peripheral blood at initial diagnosis, before any treatment.

The table lists this clonotype with many counts. TCR beta CDR3 sequences were amplified from RNA transcripts. The primer set for the first-round RT-PCR of the TCR CDR3 was HTBI. TCRdb redid the calling of the multiplex PCR reads with MiXCR, one entry per CDR3 protein. The table includes about 740,000 distinct CDR3 sequences, about 15% detected once. This CDR3 is built from 20 residues. In germline, CDR1 is LGHDT, CDR2 YNNKEL (reference sequence). The V segment lost 1 base and the J segment 8 bases; nucleotides outside the gene matches: 23. The receptor was derived from a woman between 18 and 30 years old with Graves' hyperthyroidism. The chain combines TRBV3-1 with TRBJ2-1; 7 bases are a match to TRBD2. Sequences were obtained from blood. For the CDR3, the DNA is TGTGCCAGCAGCCAAGTGGGAGGCGGGAGCTTTCCCTCACTTTATGATGAGCAGTTCTTC. Protein: CASSQVGGGSFPSLYDEQFF.